This T cell receptor (beta chain) was identified during a study of early T cells in non-severe SARS-CoV-2 infection. Study overall: Sequencing was performed on bulk RNA from unsorted whole blood, leaving chains unpaired.

This clonotype was seen repeatedly, ten times or more. The CDR3 covers 13 residues. Germline V gene data show CDR1 as SQVTM and CDR2 as ANQGSEA. The V and J ends lost 4 bases and 0 bases respectively, with 6 bases between them. TCRdb recomputed calls from the 5' RACE reads with MiXCR, one row per CDR3 protein. The table includes some 60,000 distinct CDR3 sequences, approximately 9% detected once. This chain connects TRBV29-1 to TRBJ2-2; D is ambiguous. This sequence originates from an adult who was a healthcare worker with PCR-confirmed SARS-CoV-2 infection or an uninfected control (not recorded which). Material: whole blood. The CDR3 DNA sequence: TGCAGCGTTGTTAGCCCGAACACCGGGGAGCTGTTTTTT. Translated: CSVVSPNTGELFF.